The following is a T cell receptor beta chain sequence with its context. Collection of an approximately 2.5 ml blood sample took place per donor. Without any T cell sorting, total RNA was isolated from whole blood. This entry comes from a study of monozygotic twins with inflammatory bowel disease. The germline V gene has CDR1 SGHRS and CDR2 YFSETQ. The CDR3 spans 14 residues. From its re-call of the 5' RACE reads, TCRdb lists each CDR3 protein once, without DNA. The sample has 400,000 to 500,000 distinct CDR3 sequences. This rearrangement joins TRBV5-1 to TRBJ2-7; the TCRdb D gene call, TRBD2, has no DNA to confirm it. The material sequenced was blood. The TCR was taken from a human donor with ulcerative colitis or Crohn's disease, or a healthy co-twin of an affected twin (not recorded which). The CDR3 sequence: CASSWRLAGDEQYF.